This T cell receptor beta chain stems from a study of blood T cell repertoires in COVID-19. As for the study in general: From the United States, Italy and Spain came samples of acute and convalescent COVID-19. T cells, B-cell-depleted T cells, or PBMCs supplied cDNA or gDNA.

Looked up from germline, CDR1 is LNHDA and CDR2 is SQIVND (reference sequence). The length of the CDR3 is 18 residues. V lost 0 bases, J lost 0 bases, and 15 bases lay in between. Followed over time, Seattle patients had been enrolled while infection was active. TCRdb keeps only in-frame clones here, not all; method: immunoSEQ multiplex PCR. Of some 400,000 clones listed, approximately 89% are singletons. This clone has ten or more counts. The source material was peripheral blood. The V and J genes are TRBV19 and TRBJ1-5; D is possibly TRBD1 (5 bases). The sequence derives from a woman in her 30s with COVID-19, enrolled during active disease. The CDR3 region has the DNA TGTGCCAGTAGTATAGATAAGGGGAACAGCTATAGCAATCAGCCCCAGCATTTT. As protein: CASSIDKGNSYSNQPQHF.